The 26 T cell receptor beta chains below all came from one sample that was sequenced in a study of CD8+CD57+ T cells in acquired aplastic anemia. Genomic DNA served as template for TCR beta VDJ and CDR3 profiling. One entry per CDR3 protein results from TCRdb running MiXCR on the reads. The profile shows 150,000 to 200,000 distinct CDR3 sequences, about 48% of them singletons. The authors sequenced patients whose flow cytometry had shown CD8+CD57+ cell expansion. Sequenced: sorted CD4+, CD8+, or CD8+CD57+ T cells (not recorded which) from PBMCs. The receptors come from a human donor with aplastic anemia.

This clonotype was seen only a few times. The chain has TRBV24-1 and TRBJ2-6, with 9 bases fitting TRBD1. J lost 4 bases, V lost 4 bases, and 7 bases had no gene match. CDR3 length equals 17 residues. The germline gives CDR1 KGHDR, CDR2 SFDVKD. CDR3: CATSEGQGTPGANVLTF. CDR3 nucleotide sequence: TGTGCCACCAGTGAGGGACAGGGTACACCCGGGGCCAACGTCCTGACTTTC.

The rearrangement uses TRBV20-1 and TRBJ2-7; D might be TRBD1 (5 bases). The germline V gene encodes CDR1 DFQATT and CDR2 SNEGSKA (reference sequence). CDR3 size: 14 residues. Deletions cut 6 bases from V and 1 base from J, with 16 bases between. The CDR3: CSAVLSSGSYEQYF. Written as DNA, the CDR3 is TGCAGTGCCGTTCTCTCTTCAGGGTCCTACGAGCAGTACTTC.

The chain has TRBV20-1 and TRBJ1-5, with D hard to call. Trimming took 3 bases from V and 8 from J, leaving 11 bases between them. Germline V lookup: CDR1 DFQATT, CDR2 SNEGSKA (reference sequence). CDR3 length: 12 amino acids. The CDR3 DNA reads TGCAGTGCTAGTGCTGGGGAAGAGCCCCAGCATTTT. The encoded protein is CSASAGEEPQHF.

The chain joins TRBV10-3 to TRBJ1-1; 8 bases are shared with TRBD1. With 11 bases clipped from V and 6 bases from J, the junction kept 8 bases outside the gene matches. CDR3 size: 12 residues. The V gene's germline CDR1 is ENHRY and CDR2 SYGVKD. CDR3 DNA sequence: TGTGCCGGCAGGGGGCGCGAATCTGAAGCTTTCTTT. It specifies CAGRGRESEAFF.

In this sample, this clonotype turned up a few times. The chain couples TRBV20-1 to TRBJ1-2, with 8 bases lining up with TRBD1. The length of the CDR3 is 13 residues. Germline CDR1 is DFQATT and CDR2 is SNEGSKA (reference sequence). Losses at the gene ends were 0 bases for V and 8 bases for J; bases not matched to a gene: 5. The CDR3 spells CSAREDRGIGYTF. CDR3 DNA sequence: TGCAGTGCTAGAGAAGACAGGGGAATAGGCTACACCTTC.

DNA for the CDR3: TGTGCCAGCAGTTCGAATCCCTACGAGCAGTACTTC. Encoded protein: CASSSNPYEQYF. The genes are TRBV28 and TRBJ2-7; D remains ambiguous. The CDR3 totals 12 residues. Germline lookup yields CDR1 MDHEN and CDR2 SYDVKM. With 4 bases removed from V and 2 bases from J, the gap between germline ends came to 6 bases.

The J gene is TRBJ2-7, the V gene TRBV7-9; 8 bases match TRBD1. V was pared by 3 bases and J by 5 bases, with 9 bases of the junction left unmatched. This CDR3 contains 15 residues. Germline V gene data show CDR1 as SEHNR and CDR2 as FQNEAQ (reference sequence). CDR3 sequence (DNA): TGTGCCAGCAGCTTCGCTAGGACAGGGCGTAACGAGCAGTACTTC. Protein: CASSFARTGRNEQYF.

The J gene is TRBJ2-6, the V gene TRBV20-1, with TRBD2 matching over 7 bases. The junction had 8 bases not matched to a gene; V was cut back by 3 bases and J by 9 bases. Germline V gene sequence: CDR1 DFQATT, CDR2 SNEGSKA (reference sequence). The CDR3 is made up of 14 amino acids. The DNA for the CDR3 is TGCAGTGCTAGTTTGCTAGCGGAGGGCAACGTCCTGACTTTC. This translates into CSASLLAEGNVLTF.

This clonotype appeared a few times. This chain links TRBV30 with TRBJ2-1, with a possible D match to TRBD2 (6 bases). This CDR3 is 11 amino acids long. CDR1 GTSNPN and CDR2 SVGIG come from the germline V gene (reference sequence). DNA of the CDR3: TGTGCTTGGGACTCCGGCAATGAGCAGTTCTTC. This codes for CAWDSGNEQFF.

The chain has TRBV6-2 or TRBV6-3 and TRBJ1-5; D unclear. Germline V gene lookup returns CDR1 MNHEY and CDR2 SVGEGT. The CDR3 contains 14 residues. Trimming removed 0 bases at V and 2 bases at J, with 5 bases between. The CDR3 loop reads CASSYSGRNQPQHF. For the CDR3, the DNA is TGTGCCAGCAGTTACTCAGGTCGCAATCAGCCCCAGCATTTT.

This chain uses TRBV12-3 or TRBV12-4 with TRBJ2-5; D is possibly TRBD1 (6 bases). The germline V and J ends were trimmed by 2 bases and 3 bases, with 16 bases remaining between them. The CDR3 has 16 residues. This chain's CDR3 is CASSLFLGAAEETQYF. The CDR3 nucleotides are TGTGCCAGCAGTTTATTCTTGGGGGCAGCCGAAGAGACCCAGTACTTC.

The gene calls are TRBV29-1 and TRBJ2-5; D uncertain. CDR1 is SQVTM, CDR2 ANQGSEA, per germline. V gave up 0 bases and J gave up 5 bases, with 7 bases separating them. CDR3 length: 12 residues. The CDR3 spells CSVEDRVETQYF. The DNA of the CDR3 is TGCAGCGTTGAAGATCGGGTCGAGACCCAGTACTTC.

The chain joins TRBV14 to TRBJ2-5; 8 nucleotides align to TRBD1. The CDR3 length is 15 residues. V shed 1 base and J 5 bases; nucleotides not matched to a gene: 6. CDR1 SGHDN and CDR2 FVKESK come from the germline V gene. CDR3 DNA sequence: TGTGCCAGCAGCCAAGGGACAGGGATAATGGAGACCCAGTACTTC. It translates to CASSQGTGIMETQYF.

The table lists this clonotype with many counts. V gene TRBV10-3 combines with J gene TRBJ1-1; 10 bases match TRBD1. The CDR3 consists of 15 residues. Germline CDR1 ENHRY, CDR2 SYGVKD. The junction had 9 bases not matched to a gene; V was cut back by 6 bases and J by 5 bases. The CDR3 bases are TGTGCCATCAGGGAAGTGACAGGGGGCGAAACTGAAGCTTTCTTT. Amino acids: CAIREVTGGETEAFF.

This clonotype was found a few times. The rearrangement joins TRBV2 to TRBJ1-2, with 8 bases fitting TRBD1. The V gene end was trimmed by 4 bases and the J gene end by 1 base; junction bases not matched to a gene: 2. CDR3 length: 14 residues. Germline V CDR1 and CDR2: SNHLY, FYNNEI. CDR3 sequence: CASSGQGSNYGYTF. In DNA, the CDR3 is TGTGCCAGCAGTGGACAGGGGAGTAACTATGGCTACACCTTC.

This clonotype showed up many times. The chain employs TRBV7-3 and TRBJ2-5; D not resolved. This CDR3 is 14 amino acids long. The germline V gene encodes CDR1 SGHTA and CDR2 FQGTGA. Trimming pared 5 bases from V and 4 bases from J, leaving 14 bases between. CDR3 in DNA: TGTGCCAGCAGCCCCTCCCGTGTTGGAGAGACCCAGTACTTC. Protein product: CASSPSRVGETQYF.

The chain is built from TRBV14 and TRBJ1-1, with 7 bases that match TRBD1. The germline gives CDR1 SGHDN, CDR2 FVKESK. Trimming at V came to 4 bases and at J to 6 bases, leaving 8 bases not matched to a gene. The CDR3 is 14 amino acids. CDR3 in DNA: TGTGCCAGCAGCCTCGGCACAGGGGATGCTGAAGCTTTCTTT. It yields the protein CASSLGTGDAEAFF.

There are many counts of this clonotype. This chain joins TRBV2 and TRBJ2-1, with TRBD1 matching over 10 bases. Trimming removed 6 bases from V and 6 bases from J; junction bases left unmatched: 8. This CDR3 region has 15 residues. Germline lookup yields CDR1 SNHLY and CDR2 FYNNEI. In nucleotides, the CDR3 is TGTGCCAGCAGGGGACGGACAGGGGGAGGCAATGAGCAGTTCTTC. Translating it yields CASRGRTGGGNEQFF.

Of note for this clonotype: This may be a read error: a much more frequent sequence differs by one nucleotide. The chain is built from TRBV7-8 and TRBJ2-7; 9 positions agree with TRBD1. The trim removed 3 bases at V and 5 bases at J, leaving 5 bases unmatched. Per germline, CDR1 SGHVS and CDR2 FQNEAQ. CDR3 length: 14 residues. The CDR3 loop is CASSLGTGWDEQYF. CDR3 sequence (DNA): TGTGCCAGCAGCTTGGGGACAGGGTGGGACGAGCAGTACTTC.

This clonotype was recorded at least ten times. The CDR3 DNA reads as TGTGCCAGCATATCCTCCGGGACAGGGAGAAACACTGAAGCTTTCTTT. Amino acids: CASISSGTGRNTEAFF. V and J are TRBV2 and TRBJ1-1, with 9 bases lining up with TRBD1. Germline CDR1 SNHLY, CDR2 FYNNEI. V trimming: 7 bases; J trimming: 2 bases; junction bases outside the gene matches: 11. This CDR3 has 16 amino acids.

On this clonotype itself: Mismatch with germline at one junction end may stem from a read error. V usage is TRBV27 and J usage is TRBJ1-6; 8 bases are a match to TRBD1. Germline CDR1 MNHEY, CDR2 SMNVEV (reference sequence). The CDR3 runs 17 residues. CDR3 in DNA: TGTGCCGGCAGTTCCCACCCTCGGACAGGGCTGGATTCACCCCTCCACTTT. Amino acids: CAGSSHPRTGLDSPLHF.

The rearrangement joins TRBV19 to TRBJ2-2; TRBD1 matches at 9 bases. Germline V gene data show CDR1 as LNHDA and CDR2 as SQIVND (reference sequence). Trimming took 7 bases from V and 9 from J; bases not matched to a gene: 9. This CDR3 has 14 amino acids. The CDR3 is CASNRDRAYRELFF. The CDR3 DNA is TGTGCCAGTAACCGGGACAGGGCTTATCGGGAGCTGTTTTTT.

This clonotype was picked up many times. The rearrangement uses TRBV20-1 and TRBJ1-4; D perhaps matches TRBD1 (6 bases). The CDR3 extends over 15 amino acids. V lost 1 base to trimming and J lost 7 bases, with 16 bases between them. Germline V gives CDR1 DFQATT, CDR2 SNEGSKA (reference sequence). The CDR3 bases are TGCAGTGCTAGAGCCAGGGGACACTTCCTTGAAAAACTGTTTTTT. Protein: CSARARGHFLEKLFF.

The chain's CDR3 is CASSLVSGGGYTF. The CDR3 DNA is TGTGCCAGCAGCTTGGTTTCCGGGGGCGGCTACACCTTC. V usage is TRBV5-5 and J usage is TRBJ1-2; maybe TRBD1 (6 bases). Trimming shortened V by 0 bases and J by 8 bases, and 11 bases separated the two germline ends. The V gene's germline CDR1 is SGHKS and CDR2 YYEKEE (reference sequence). This CDR3 has 13 residues.

This chain uses TRBV4-1 with TRBJ2-5; 8 bases match TRBD1. The V and J ends lost 0 bases and 3 bases, in that order; junction bases with no gene match: 0. This CDR3 is 14 amino acids long. The germline V gene has CDR1 MGHRA and CDR2 YSYEKL. CDR3 residues: CASSQEQGEETQYF. The DNA for the CDR3 is TGCGCCAGCAGCCAAGAACAGGGGGAAGAGACCCAGTACTTC.

Many counts were recorded for this clonotype. This rearrangement joins TRBV24-1 to TRBJ1-2; D remains ambiguous. Germline CDR1 is KGHDR and CDR2 is SFDVKD. Deletions cut 5 bases from V and 5 bases from J, with 11 bases between. There are 13 residues in the CDR3. The CDR3 loop is CATSATAAYGYTF. DNA of the CDR3: TGTGCCACCAGTGCGACGGCCGCATATGGCTACACCTTC.